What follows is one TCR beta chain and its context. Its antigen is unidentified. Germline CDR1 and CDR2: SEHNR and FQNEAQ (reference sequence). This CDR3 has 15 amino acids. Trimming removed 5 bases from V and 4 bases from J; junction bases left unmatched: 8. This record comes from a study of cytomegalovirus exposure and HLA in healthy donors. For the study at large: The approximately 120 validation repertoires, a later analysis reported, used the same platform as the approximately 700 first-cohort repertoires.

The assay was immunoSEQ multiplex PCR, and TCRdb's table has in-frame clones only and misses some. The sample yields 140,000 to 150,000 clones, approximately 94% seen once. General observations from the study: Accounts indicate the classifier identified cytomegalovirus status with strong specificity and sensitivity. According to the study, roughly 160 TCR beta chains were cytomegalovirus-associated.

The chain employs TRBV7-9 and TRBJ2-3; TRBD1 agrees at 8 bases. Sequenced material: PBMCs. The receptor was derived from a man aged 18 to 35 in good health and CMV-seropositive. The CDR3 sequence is CASSRGQEGADTQYF. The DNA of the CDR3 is TGTGCCAGCAGCCGGGGACAGGAGGGGGCAGATACGCAGTATTTT.